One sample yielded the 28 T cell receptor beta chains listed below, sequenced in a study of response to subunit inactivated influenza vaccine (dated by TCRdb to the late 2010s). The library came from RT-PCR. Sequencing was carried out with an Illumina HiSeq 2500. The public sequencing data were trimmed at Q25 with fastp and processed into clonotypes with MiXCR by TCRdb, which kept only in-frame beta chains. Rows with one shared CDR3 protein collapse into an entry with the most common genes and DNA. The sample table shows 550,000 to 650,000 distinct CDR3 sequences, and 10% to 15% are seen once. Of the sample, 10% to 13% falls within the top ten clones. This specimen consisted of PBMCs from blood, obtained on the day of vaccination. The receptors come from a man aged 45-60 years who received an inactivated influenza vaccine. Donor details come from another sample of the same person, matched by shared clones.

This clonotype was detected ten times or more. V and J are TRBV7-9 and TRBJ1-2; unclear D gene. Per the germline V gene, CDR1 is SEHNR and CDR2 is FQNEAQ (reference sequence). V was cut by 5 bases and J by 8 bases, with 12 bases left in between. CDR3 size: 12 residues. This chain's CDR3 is CASSLELGGYTF. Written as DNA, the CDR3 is TGTGCCAGCAGCCTAGAGTTGGGCGGCTACACCTTC.

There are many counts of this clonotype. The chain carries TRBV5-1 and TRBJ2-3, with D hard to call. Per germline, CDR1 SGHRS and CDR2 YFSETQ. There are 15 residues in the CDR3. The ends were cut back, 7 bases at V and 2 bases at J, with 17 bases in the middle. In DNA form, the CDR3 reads TGCGCCAGCGGTAAGGAGCGAGTCAACACAGATACGCAGTATTTT. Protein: CASGKERVNTDTQYF.

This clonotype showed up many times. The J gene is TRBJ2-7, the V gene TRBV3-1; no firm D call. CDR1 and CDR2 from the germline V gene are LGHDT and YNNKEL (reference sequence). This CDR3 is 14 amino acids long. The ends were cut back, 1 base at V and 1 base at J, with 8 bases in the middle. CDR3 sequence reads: CASSQAATSYEQYF. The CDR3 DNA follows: TGTGCCAGCAGCCAAGCAGCGACGTCCTACGAGCAGTACTTC.

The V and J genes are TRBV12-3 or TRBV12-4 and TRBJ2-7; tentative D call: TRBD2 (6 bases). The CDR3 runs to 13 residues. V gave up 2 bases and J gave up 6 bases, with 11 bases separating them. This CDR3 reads CASSLPAGGEQYF. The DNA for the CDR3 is TGTGCCAGCAGTTTACCTGCCGGGGGCGAGCAGTACTTC.

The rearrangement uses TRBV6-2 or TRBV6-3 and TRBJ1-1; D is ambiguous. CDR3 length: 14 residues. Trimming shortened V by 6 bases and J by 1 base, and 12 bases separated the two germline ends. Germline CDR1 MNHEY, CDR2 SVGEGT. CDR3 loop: CASRRPYGNTEAFF. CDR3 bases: TGTGCCAGCAGAAGACCCTATGGGAACACTGAAGCTTTCTTT.

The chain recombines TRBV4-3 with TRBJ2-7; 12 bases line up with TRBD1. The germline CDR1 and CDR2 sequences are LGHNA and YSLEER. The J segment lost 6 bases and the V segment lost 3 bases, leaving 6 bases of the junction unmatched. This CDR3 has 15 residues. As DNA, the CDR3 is TGCGCCAGCAGCCAGGGACAGGGGGCGTTTTCCGAGCAGTACTTC. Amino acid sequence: CASSQGQGAFSEQYF.

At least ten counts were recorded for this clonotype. The CDR3 coding sequence is TGCAGTGAAGCAGGGGCGGGTTTGGGTCGGGAGACCCAGTACTTC. Translation gives CSEAGAGLGRETQYF. The chain joins TRBV20-1 to TRBJ2-5, with D perhaps matching TRBD1 (6 bases). The CDR3 extends over 15 amino acids. The germline V gene has CDR1 DFQATT and CDR2 SNEGSKA (reference sequence). V was clipped by 7 bases and J by 5 bases, with 23 bases between them.

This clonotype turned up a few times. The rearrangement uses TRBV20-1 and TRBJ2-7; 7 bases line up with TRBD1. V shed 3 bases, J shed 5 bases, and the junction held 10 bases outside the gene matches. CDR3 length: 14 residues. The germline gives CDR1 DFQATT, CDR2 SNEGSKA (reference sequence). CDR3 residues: CSASTGTVADEQYF. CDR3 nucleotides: TGCAGTGCTAGTACCGGGACAGTCGCCGACGAGCAGTACTTC.

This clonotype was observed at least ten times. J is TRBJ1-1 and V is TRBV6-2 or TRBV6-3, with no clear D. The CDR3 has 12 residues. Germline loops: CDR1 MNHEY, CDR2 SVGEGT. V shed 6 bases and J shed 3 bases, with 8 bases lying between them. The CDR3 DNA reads TGTGCCAGCAGCAAGGAGTACACTGAAGCTTTCTTT. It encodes CASSKEYTEAFF.

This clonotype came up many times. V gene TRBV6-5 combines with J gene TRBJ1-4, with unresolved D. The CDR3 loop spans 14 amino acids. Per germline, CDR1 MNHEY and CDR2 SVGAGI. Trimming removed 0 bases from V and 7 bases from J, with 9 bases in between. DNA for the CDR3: TGTGCCAGCAGTTACTCGAAGACACCTGAAAAACTGTTTTTT. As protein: CASSYSKTPEKLFF.

The CDR3 DNA follows: TGTGCCAGCAGGTACAGTTACGAAGCAGGTACCGGGGAGCTGTTTTTT. As protein: CASRYSYEAGTGELFF. This chain joins TRBV6-2 or TRBV6-3 and TRBJ2-2; D not resolved. Germline V gene data show CDR1 as MNHEY and CDR2 as SVGEGT. The CDR3 sequence is 16 residues long. V was pared by 6 bases and J by 5 bases, with 19 bases between.

The CDR3, as DNA: TGCGCCAGCAGCTTGGTCGGGGCTGGGGACACTGAAGCTTTCTTT. The encoded protein is CASSLVGAGDTEAFF. The chain combines TRBV5-1 with TRBJ1-1; tentatively, D is TRBD1 (5 bases). The V and J ends lost 0 bases and 3 bases respectively, with 12 bases between them. This CDR3 is built from 15 residues. In germline, CDR1 is SGHRS, CDR2 YFSETQ.

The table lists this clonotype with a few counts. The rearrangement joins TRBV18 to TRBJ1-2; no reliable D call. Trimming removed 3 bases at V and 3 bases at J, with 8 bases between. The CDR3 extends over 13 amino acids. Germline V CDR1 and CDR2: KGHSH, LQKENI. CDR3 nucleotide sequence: TGTGCCAGCTCACCCCCCGACTACTATGGCTACACCTTC. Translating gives CASSPPDYYGYTF.

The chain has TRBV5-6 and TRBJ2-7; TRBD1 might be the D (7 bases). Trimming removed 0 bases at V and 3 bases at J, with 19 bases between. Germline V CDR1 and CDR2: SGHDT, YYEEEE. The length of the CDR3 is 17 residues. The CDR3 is CASSLVEGARRDYEQYF. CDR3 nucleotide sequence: TGTGCCAGCAGCTTGGTGGAGGGGGCCCGACGGGACTACGAGCAGTACTTC.

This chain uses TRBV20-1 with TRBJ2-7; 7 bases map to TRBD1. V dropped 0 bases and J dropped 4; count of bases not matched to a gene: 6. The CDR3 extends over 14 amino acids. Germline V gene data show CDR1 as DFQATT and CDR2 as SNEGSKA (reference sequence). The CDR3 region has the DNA TGCAGTGCTAGAGATCCGGCGGACAGGTACGAGCAGTACTTC. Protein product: CSARDPADRYEQYF.

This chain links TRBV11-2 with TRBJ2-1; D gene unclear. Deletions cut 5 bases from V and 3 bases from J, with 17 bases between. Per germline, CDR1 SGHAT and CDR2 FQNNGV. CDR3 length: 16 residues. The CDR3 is CASSVMVRRLYNEQFF. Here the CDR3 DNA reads TGTGCCAGCAGCGTAATGGTCAGAAGGCTCTACAATGAGCAGTTCTTC.

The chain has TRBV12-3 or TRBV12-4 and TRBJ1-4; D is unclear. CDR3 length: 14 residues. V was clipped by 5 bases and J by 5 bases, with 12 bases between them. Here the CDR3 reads CASSLGPGNEKLFF. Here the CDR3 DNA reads TGTGCCAGCAGTCTTGGGCCGGGGAATGAAAAACTGTTTTTT.

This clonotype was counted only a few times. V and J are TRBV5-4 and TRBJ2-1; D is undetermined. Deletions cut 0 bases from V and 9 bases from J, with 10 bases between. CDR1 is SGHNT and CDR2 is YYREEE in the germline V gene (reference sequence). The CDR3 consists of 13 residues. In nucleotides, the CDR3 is TGTGCCAGCAGCTTGGGGGGAATGGGTGAGCAGTTCTTC. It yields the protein CASSLGGMGEQFF. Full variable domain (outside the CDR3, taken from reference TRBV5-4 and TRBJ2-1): ETGVTQSPTHLIKTRGQQVTLRCSSQSGHNTVSWYQQALGQGPQFIFQYYREEENGRGNFPPRFSGLQFPNYSSELNVNALELDDSALYLCASSLGGMGEQFFGPGTRLTVL.

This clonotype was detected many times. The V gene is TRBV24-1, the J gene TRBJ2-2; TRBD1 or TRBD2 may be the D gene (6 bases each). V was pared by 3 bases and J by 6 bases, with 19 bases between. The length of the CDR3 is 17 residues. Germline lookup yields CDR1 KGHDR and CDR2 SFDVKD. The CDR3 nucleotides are TGTGCCACCAGTGATAACCGGGGGCGGACTCGGCCCGGGGAGCTGTTTTTT. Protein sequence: CATSDNRGRTRPGELFF.

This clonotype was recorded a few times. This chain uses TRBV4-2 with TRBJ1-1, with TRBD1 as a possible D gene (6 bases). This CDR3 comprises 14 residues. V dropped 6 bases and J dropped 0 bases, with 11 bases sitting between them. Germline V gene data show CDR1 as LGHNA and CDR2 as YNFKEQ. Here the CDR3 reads CASRQDSMNTEAFF. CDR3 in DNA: TGTGCCAGCAGGCAGGACAGCATGAACACTGAAGCTTTCTTT.

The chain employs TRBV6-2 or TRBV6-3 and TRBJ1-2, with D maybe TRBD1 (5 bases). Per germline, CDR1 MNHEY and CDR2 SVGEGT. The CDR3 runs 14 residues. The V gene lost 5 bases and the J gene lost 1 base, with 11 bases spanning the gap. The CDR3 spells CASSRTPVNYGYTF. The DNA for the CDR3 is TGTGCCAGCAGTCGGACACCCGTTAACTATGGCTACACCTTC.

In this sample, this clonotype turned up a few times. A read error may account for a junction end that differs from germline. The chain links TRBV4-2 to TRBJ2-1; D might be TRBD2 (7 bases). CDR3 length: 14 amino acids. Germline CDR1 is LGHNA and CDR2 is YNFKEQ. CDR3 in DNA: TGTGCCAGCAGCCAAGATAAGGGGGGGGATGAACAGTTCTTC. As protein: CASSQDKGGDEQFF.

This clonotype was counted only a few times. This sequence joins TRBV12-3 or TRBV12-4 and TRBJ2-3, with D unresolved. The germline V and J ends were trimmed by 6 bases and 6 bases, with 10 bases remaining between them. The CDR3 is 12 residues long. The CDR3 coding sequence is TGTGCCAGCAGACCAGAATCCGATACGCAGTATTTT. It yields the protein CASRPESDTQYF.

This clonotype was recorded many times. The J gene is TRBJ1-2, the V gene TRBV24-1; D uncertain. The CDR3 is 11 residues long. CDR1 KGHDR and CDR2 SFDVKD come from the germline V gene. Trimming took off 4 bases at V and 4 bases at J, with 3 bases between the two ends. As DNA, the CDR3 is TGTGCCACCAGTGACCCCTATGGCTACACCTTC. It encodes CATSDPYGYTF.

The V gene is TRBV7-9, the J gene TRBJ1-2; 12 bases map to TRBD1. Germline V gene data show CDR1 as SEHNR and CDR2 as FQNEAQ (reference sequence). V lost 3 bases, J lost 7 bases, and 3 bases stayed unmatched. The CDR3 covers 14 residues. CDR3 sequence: CASSFPGQGAGYTF. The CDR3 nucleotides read TGTGCCAGCAGCTTTCCGGGACAGGGGGCTGGCTACACCTTC.

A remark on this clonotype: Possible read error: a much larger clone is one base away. CDR3 sequence: CASSSKTYEQYF. Written as DNA, the CDR3 is TGCGCCAGCAGCTCGAAGACCTACGAGCAGTACTTC. The rearrangement uses TRBV5-1 and TRBJ2-7; no definite D call. Germline V lookup: CDR1 SGHRS, CDR2 YFSETQ. This CDR3 has 12 residues. Trimming stripped 3 bases from V and 2 bases from J, with 6 bases between.

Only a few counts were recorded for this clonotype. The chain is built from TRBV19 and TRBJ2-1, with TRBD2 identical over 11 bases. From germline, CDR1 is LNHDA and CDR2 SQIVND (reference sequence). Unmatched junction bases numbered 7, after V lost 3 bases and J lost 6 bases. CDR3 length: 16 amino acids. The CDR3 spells CASSIYRLAGGNEQFF. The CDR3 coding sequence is TGTGCCAGTAGTATTTATCGGCTAGCGGGAGGCAATGAGCAGTTCTTC.

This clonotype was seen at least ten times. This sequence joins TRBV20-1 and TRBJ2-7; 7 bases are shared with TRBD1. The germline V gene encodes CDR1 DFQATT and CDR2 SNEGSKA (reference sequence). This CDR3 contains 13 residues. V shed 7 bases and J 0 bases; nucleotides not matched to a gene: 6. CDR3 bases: TGCAGTGTCCCCGGGACAGTCTCCTACGAGCAGTACTTC. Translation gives CSVPGTVSYEQYF.